The sequence of this T cell receptor beta chain was determined in a study of cytomegalovirus exposure and HLA in healthy donors (dated by TCRdb to 2015 to 2018). Looking at the study overall: An earlier analysis of roughly 610 of the donors reported 276 Gb of sequence data and 117 million unique TCR beta sequences obtained from roughly 180 million T cells. The study profiled the T cell repertoires of approximately 700 subjects by immunosequencing and related them to cytomegalovirus serostatus. Among some 400 genotyped donors of the cohort, an average of around 250,000 unique TCR beta nucleotide sequences was sequenced per donor, of which about 19% were non-productive. The study was designed to test whether signatures of past pathogen exposure could be identified by cataloging public T cell receptors. The genetic ancestry cluster associated with self-reported Caucasian donors included 81% of the roughly 390 genotyped donors. A later analysis re-analyzed previously published TCR beta repertoires from roughly 600 donors and added high-resolution HLA genotyping to study TCR occurrence patterns. The later analysis used no new phenotypic data to find candidate immune exposures, relying instead on TCR beta sequences and their occurrence across donors. All discovery cohort repertoires had been generated using a single sequencing platform. High-throughput TCR immunosequencing, statistical association of individual TCRs with disease status, and machine learning were combined to predict cytomegalovirus infection status. HLA typing covered class I and class II loci at four-digit resolution. To decide whether each TCR beta V gene segment behaved as functional or pseudogenic, an earlier analysis of some 570 of the donors relied on high-throughput TCR beta sequencing. Donor age, sex, ethnicity and CMV serostatus were compiled together with the repertoire data. An early release covering 550 to 700 HLA-typed donors comprised 300 to 350 gigabases of sequencing data and tens of millions of unique TCR sequences. Typing coverage differed by locus: A, B, C, DRB1 and DQB1 were typed in roughly 629-630 donors, DQA1 in roughly 510, DPA1 in some 600, and DPB1 in roughly 450. Because of strong linkage in the cohort, roughly 5 DR-DQ haplotypes were treated as single units for association and clustering. A later genetic analysis took genome-wide SNP genotypes for about three fifths of the 666 donors and used that subset as a discovery cohort. Along with the roughly 670-subject first cohort, a separate validation cohort of over a hundred different subjects was used.

Receptor libraries were prepared by the immunoSEQ multiplex PCR assay. A mixture of 60 forward primers for TCR Vbeta segments and 13 reverse primers for TCR Jbeta segments was used in the multiplex PCR. A multiplex PCR assay on genomic DNA amplified the CDR3 region of rearranged TCR beta genes. Amplified TCR beta libraries were sequenced as 87-base-pair reads on the Illumina HiSeq System. In the authors' own workflow: Across the roughly 700 repertoires, a later analysis counted 78 million or so unique TCR beta chains, 9.5 million to 13 million of which were shared by at least two donors. To remove PCR and sequencing errors, raw reads were error-corrected and collapsed into unique sequences using a nearest-neighbor algorithm that merged closely related sequences. CDR3 sequences were aligned to IMGT reference sequences to assign V, D and J gene segments. For a sequence to be retained, a match of at least six nucleotides to both a V gene segment and a J gene segment was required. Rearrangements were called productive when the CDR3 lacked stop codons and stayed in frame with V and J; all others were non-productive. CDR3 was defined by IMGT convention, running from the second conserved V-encoded cysteine to the conserved J-encoded phenylalanine. The earlier analysis of about 570 of the donors excluded any sequence lacking an unambiguous match to a single V gene segment. In an earlier analysis of some 590 of the donors, V segments were called functional above 56.7% productive rearrangements and were called segregating when the between-donor standard deviation exceeded 5%. A statistical classification framework was built for diagnosing cytomegalovirus status from the catalog of TCR beta chain sequences. In a later analysis, V and J genes were assigned by comparing TCR nucleotide sequences against IMGT/GENE-DB human TR gene sequences. A later analysis assigned CDR3 sequences and most-parsimonious VDJ recombination scenarios with the TCRdist pipeline. In a later analysis, each TCR beta chain was defined by its CDR3 amino acid sequence together with its V-gene family, and reads without a unique V-gene family were excluded. To address suspected cross-contamination and a sequencing artifact, a later analysis removed around 600 highly shared, low-generation-probability nucleotide sequences. In a later analysis, a clonal expansion index was calculated for each public chain from normalized within-repertoire ranks of inferred template counts. In a later analysis, generation probabilities were computed with a VDJ recombination model fitted to out-of-frame rearrangements, and the resulting probabilities were checked against IGoR. Hypergeometric tests were used in a later analysis to score TCR-TCR, TCR-HLA and TCR-CMV co-occurrence, with a repertoire-size bias correction applied to the TCR pairs. To estimate false discovery rates, a later analysis permuted the HLA or CMV assignments 20 times. In a later analysis, co-occurring TCRs were grouped with DBSCAN, and TCRdist sequence similarity was added when clustering was performed within HLA-allele-positive subsets. Repertoires with fewer than 30,000 or more than 120,000 public chains, plus five repertoires with anomalous nucleotide sharing, were excluded from co-occurrence clustering. TCRdb holds this immuneACCESS table with in-frame rearrangements only. Some clones are missing; in checked studies, unresolved V genes explain under half, and the rest has no known cause. The V and J calls and clone size were taken over from that table, and D and trimming were inferred from the DNA. A total of roughly 130,000 clones appear in this sample, 79% of them only once. The ten largest clonotypes hold roughly 2% of the sample.

The CDR3 runs 16 amino acids, cysteine and phenylalanine included. Only CDR3 DNA is held: 48 bases, read in frame from base 1. Looking up the germline V gene (reference sequence) yields CDR1 LNHNV and CDR2 YYDKDF. Trimming accounts for 0 bases at V and 1 base at J, while the number of junction bases matched to no gene is 4. About this clone itself: The antigen it recognizes is unknown. No clone much larger than this one lies a single base away; base qualities are absent.

In total, roughly 670 healthy bone marrow donors made up the cohort. All cohort members were sampled while nominally healthy, although unrecorded immune exposures were likely present. The donor was CMV seronegative and was included in the group of a few hundred seronegative cohort members. A peripheral blood sample was provided by each donor, and peripheral blood mononuclear cells were used for TCR beta sequencing. The Qiagen DNeasy Blood Extraction Kit was used to extract genomic DNA from the blood cell samples. The full study reports these points: Because some donors lacked HLA typing at each locus, the association tests relied only on the typed subset. The presence/absence analyses assumed that sequencing depth was roughly uniform across donors, and that assumption may not be true. At a false discovery rate of 0.05, a later analysis linked 16,951 TCR beta sequences to specific HLA alleles. Most TCR sequences were seen in very few donors, while some public TCRs were found in many individuals. In a later genetic analysis, a missense DCLRE1C variant was associated with V-gene and J-gene trimming of TCR beta chains, and the association was replicated in an independent cohort. The 87-base-pair reads could not distinguish some IMGT-functional V segments, including TRBV6-2 and TRBV6-3, so those segments were excluded. Correlated functional status among segregating V segments might reflect linkage disequilibrium, but an unknown experimental factor could not be ruled out. An earlier analysis of several hundred of the donors showed that most TCR beta V segments appeared in productive rearrangements either about 87% or about 30% of the time, which broadly matched IMGT annotations. In vitro tests confirmed that a few of the cytomegalovirus-associated TCR beta chains recognize cytomegalovirus antigens. According to a later genetic analysis, donors in an Asian-associated ancestry cluster had fewer N-insertions in productive TCRs than the approximately 700-donor mean. For the cohort, immune exposure information was limited to CMV serostatus. In a later analysis, HLA-associated TCR beta chains were found to be more clonally expanded and to have lower generation probabilities than equally common non-associated chains. According to a later analysis, TCR association rates differed among HLA loci, with DRB1 alleles showing the most associated TCRs and HLA-C alleles showing the fewest. When HLA alleles, especially DR and DQ, strongly co-occurred, attributing TCR associations to individual alleles was difficult. According to a later analysis, most CMV-associated TCR beta chains appeared to be HLA-restricted, and the HLA associations seemed to be driven largely by CMV exposure. According to a later analysis, parvovirus B19, influenza, CMV and Epstein-Barr virus appeared linked to several top co-occurrence clusters. The authors suggested that the approach could potentially be extended to other disease states and immunological phenotypes. A further reported finding was that TCR beta sequences accurately predicted the HLA-A and HLA-B alleles for most subjects in the first cohort. The cohort was sequenced for TCR beta chains only, and without alpha or paired-chain data the features that could be detected were limited. The earlier analysis of about 600 of the donors excluded approximately 15 rarely observed V segments, including chromosome 9 orphons, because counts were too low. A group of highly shared sequence variants was considered likely to be a technical artifact of the sequencing pipeline. In both the original and validation cohorts, the classifier was reported to diagnose cytomegalovirus status with high specificity and sensitivity. The study gave a list of about 170 TCR beta chains associated with cytomegalovirus.

This chain joins TRBV15 to TRBJ2-3, with 7 bases in between that match TRBD1. The sequenced sample consisted of PBMCs. This receptor was obtained from a man in his late teens or twenties in good health and CMV-seronegative. Read as DNA, the sequence is TGTGCCACCAGCAGAGAGACAGGGATGGGCACAGATACGCAGTATTTT. Protein translation: CATSRETGMGTDTQYF. When the CDR3 is completed using the reference TRBV15 and TRBJ2-3 genes on either side, the full variable domain is DAMVIQNPRYQVTQFGKPVTLSCSQTLNHNVMYWYQQKSSQAPKLLFHYYDKDFNNEADTPDNFQSRRPNTSFCFLDIRSPGLGDTAMYLCATSRETGMGTDTQYFGPGTRLTVL.